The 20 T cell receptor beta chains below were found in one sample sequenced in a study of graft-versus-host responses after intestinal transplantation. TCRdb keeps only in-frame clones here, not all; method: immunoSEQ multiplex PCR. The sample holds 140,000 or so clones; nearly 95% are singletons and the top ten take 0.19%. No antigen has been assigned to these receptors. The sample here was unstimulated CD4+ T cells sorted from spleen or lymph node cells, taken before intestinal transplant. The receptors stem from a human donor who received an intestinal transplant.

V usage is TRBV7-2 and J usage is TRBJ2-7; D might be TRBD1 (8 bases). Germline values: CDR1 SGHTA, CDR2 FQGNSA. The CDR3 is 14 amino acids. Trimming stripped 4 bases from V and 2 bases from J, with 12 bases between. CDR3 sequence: CASSSTGGAYEQYF. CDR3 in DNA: TGTGCCAGCAGCTCTACAGGGGGGGCCTACGAGCAGTACTTC. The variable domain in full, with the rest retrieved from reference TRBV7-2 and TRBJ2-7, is GAGVSQSPSNKVTEKGKDVELRCDPISGHTALYWYRQSLGQGLEFLIYFQGNSAPDKSGLPSDRFSAERTGGSVSTLTIQRTQQEDSAVYLCASSSTGGAYEQYFGPGTRLTVT.

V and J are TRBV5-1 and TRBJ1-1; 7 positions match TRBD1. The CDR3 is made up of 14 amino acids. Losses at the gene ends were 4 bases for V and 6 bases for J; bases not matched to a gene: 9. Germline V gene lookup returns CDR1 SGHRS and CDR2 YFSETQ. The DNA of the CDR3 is TGCGCCAGCAGCGACCCTGGGACAGTCTCTGAAGCTTTCTTT. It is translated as CASSDPGTVSEAFF.

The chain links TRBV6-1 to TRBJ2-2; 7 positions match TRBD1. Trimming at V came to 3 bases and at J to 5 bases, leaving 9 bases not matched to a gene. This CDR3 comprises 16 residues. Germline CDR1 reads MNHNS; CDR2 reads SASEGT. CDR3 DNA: TGTGCCAGCAGTGATTTAGCTGAACAGGGGACCGGGGAGCTGTTTTTT. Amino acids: CASSDLAEQGTGELFF.

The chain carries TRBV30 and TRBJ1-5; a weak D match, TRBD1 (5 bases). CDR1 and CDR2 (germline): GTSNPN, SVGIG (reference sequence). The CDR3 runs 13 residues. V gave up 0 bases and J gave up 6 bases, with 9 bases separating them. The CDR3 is CAWSVQDSQPQHF. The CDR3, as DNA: TGTGCCTGGAGTGTACAGGATAGTCAGCCCCAGCATTTT.

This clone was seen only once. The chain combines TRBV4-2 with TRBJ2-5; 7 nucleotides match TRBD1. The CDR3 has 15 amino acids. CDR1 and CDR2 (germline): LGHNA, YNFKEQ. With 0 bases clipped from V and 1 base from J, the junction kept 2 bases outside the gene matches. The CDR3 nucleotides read TGTGCCAGCAGCCAAGATCCAGGGGGCCAAGAGACCCAGTACTTC. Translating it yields CASSQDPGGQETQYF.

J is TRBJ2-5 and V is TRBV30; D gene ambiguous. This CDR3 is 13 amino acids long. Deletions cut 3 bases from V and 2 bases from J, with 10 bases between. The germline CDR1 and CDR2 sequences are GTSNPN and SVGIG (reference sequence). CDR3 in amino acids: CAWSSGYQETQYF. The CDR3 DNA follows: TGTGCCTGGAGCTCAGGTTATCAAGAGACCCAGTACTTC.

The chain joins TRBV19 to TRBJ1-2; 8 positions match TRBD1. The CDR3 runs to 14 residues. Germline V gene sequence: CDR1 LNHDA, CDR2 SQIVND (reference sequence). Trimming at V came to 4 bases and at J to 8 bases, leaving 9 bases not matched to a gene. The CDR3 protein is CASSKTGQGWGYTF. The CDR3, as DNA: TGTGCCAGTAGTAAAACCGGACAGGGCTGGGGCTACACCTTC. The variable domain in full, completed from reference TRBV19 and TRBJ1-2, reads DGGITQSPKYLFRKEGQNVTLSCEQNLNHDAMYWYRQDPGQGLRLIYYSQIVNDFQKGDIAEGYSVSREKKESFPLTVTSAQKNPTAFYLCASSKTGQGWGYTFGSGTRLTVV.

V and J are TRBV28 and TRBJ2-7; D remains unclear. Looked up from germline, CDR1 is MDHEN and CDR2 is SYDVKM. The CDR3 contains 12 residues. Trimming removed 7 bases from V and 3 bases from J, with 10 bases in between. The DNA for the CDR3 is TGTGCCAGCAACCAAAGGCTCTACGAGCAGTACTTC. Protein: CASNQRLYEQYF.

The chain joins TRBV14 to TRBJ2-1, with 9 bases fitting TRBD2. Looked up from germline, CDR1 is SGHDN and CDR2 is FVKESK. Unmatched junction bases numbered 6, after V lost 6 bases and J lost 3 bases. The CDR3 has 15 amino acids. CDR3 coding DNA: TGTGCCAGCAGTCGGCCTAGCGGGGTCTACAATGAGCAGTTCTTC. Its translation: CASSRPSGVYNEQFF.

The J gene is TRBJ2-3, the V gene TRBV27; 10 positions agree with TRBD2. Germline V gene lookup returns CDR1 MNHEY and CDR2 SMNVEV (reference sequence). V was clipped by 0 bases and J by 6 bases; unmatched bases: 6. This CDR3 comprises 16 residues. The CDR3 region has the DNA TGTGCCAGCAGTTTATCGATAGCGGGAGGCCTCGATACGCAGTATTTT. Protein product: CASSLSIAGGLDTQYF.

CDR3 DNA sequence: TGTGCCAGCAGCTCCTTTCCCGGGACCGACTCCTACAATGAGCAGTTCTTC. Encoded protein: CASSSFPGTDSYNEQFF. This chain connects TRBV7-3 to TRBJ2-1; D is tentatively TRBD1 or TRBD2 (5 bases each). Trimming shortened V by 4 bases and J by 0 bases, and 16 bases separated the two germline ends. Germline V gene data show CDR1 as SGHTA and CDR2 as FQGTGA. This CDR3 region has 17 residues.

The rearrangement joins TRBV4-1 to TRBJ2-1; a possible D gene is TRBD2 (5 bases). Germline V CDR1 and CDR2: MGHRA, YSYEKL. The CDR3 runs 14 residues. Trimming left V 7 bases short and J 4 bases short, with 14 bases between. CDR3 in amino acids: CASKRTGWYNEQFF. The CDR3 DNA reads TGCGCCAGCAAACGGACGGGATGGTACAATGAGCAGTTCTTC.

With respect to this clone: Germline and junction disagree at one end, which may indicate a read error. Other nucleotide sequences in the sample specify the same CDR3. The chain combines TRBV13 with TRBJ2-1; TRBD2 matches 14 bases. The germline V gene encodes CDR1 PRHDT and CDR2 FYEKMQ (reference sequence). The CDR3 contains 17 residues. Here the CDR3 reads CASSSTTSGRVYNEQFF. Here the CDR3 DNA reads TGCGCCAGCAGCTCCACGACTAGCGGGAGGGTCTACAATGAGCAGTTCTTC.

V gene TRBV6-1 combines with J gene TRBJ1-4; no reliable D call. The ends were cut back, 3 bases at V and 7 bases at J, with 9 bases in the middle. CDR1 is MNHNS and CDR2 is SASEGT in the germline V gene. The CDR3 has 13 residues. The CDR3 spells CASSDHPSEKLFF. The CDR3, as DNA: TGTGCCAGCAGTGACCACCCCTCTGAAAAACTGTTTTTT.

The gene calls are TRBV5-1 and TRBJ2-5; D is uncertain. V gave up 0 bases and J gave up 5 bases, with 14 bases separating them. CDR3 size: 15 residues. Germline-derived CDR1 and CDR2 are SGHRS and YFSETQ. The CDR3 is CASSLEAGYVETQYF. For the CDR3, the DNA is TGCGCCAGCAGCTTGGAAGCCGGGTATGTGGAGACCCAGTACTTC.

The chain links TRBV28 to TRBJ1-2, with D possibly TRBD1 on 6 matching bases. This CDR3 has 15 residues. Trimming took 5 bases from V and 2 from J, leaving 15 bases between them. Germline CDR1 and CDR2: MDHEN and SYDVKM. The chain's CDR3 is CASSPSGGGNYGYTF. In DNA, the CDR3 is TGTGCCAGCAGTCCCTCGGGGGGCGGAAACTATGGCTACACCTTC.

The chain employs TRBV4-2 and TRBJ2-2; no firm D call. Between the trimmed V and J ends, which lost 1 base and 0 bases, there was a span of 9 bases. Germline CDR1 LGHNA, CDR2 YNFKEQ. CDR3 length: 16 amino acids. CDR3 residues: CASSQGTGPNTGELFF. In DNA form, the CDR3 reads TGTGCCAGCAGCCAAGGTACGGGCCCGAACACCGGGGAGCTGTTTTTT.

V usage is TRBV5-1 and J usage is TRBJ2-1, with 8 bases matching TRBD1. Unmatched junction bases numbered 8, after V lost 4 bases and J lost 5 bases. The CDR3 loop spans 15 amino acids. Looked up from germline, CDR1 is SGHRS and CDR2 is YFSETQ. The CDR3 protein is CASSPGQGRHNEQFF. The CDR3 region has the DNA TGCGCCAGCAGCCCTGGACAGGGAAGGCACAATGAGCAGTTCTTC.

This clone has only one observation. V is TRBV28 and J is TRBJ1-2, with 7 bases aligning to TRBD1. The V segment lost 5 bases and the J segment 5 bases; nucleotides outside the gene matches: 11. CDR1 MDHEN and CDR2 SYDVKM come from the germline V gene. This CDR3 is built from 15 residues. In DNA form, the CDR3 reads TGTGCCAGCAGTGTATTCGGGACAGAGGTTTATGGCTACACCTTC. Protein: CASSVFGTEVYGYTF.

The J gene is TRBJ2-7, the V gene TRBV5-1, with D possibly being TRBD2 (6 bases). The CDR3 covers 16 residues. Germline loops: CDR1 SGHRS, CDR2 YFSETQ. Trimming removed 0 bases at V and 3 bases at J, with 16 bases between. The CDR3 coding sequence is TGCGCCAGCAGCTTGGGTGGGACTGGCGACTTCTACGAGCAGTACTTC. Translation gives CASSLGGTGDFYEQYF.